The clone carrying this TCR beta chain was observed a handful of times. This record belongs to a study of cytomegalovirus exposure and HLA in healthy donors. Amplification used 60 Vbeta primers and 13 Jbeta primers. Clones were read by immunoSEQ multiplex PCR, and TCRdb kept only the in-frame ones, dropping some. The sample shows fewer than 250,000 clones, roughly four fifths of them seen only once. The CDR3 sequence is 17 residues long. Germline CDR1 and CDR2: SGHTA and FQGNSA. With V trimmed by 0 bases and J by 4 bases, 7 bases remained unmatched. This TCR came from a man aged 18 to 29 in good health and CMV-seronegative. J is TRBJ2-5 and V is TRBV7-2; 11 positions agree with TRBD2. The sequencing sample was made of PBMCs. CDR3 sequence reads: CASSLASSSGGAETQYF. The CDR3 nucleotides read TGTGCCAGCAGCTTAGCTTCCAGTAGCGGGGGGGCAGAGACCCAGTACTTC.